This T cell receptor beta chain was identified in a study of blood T cell repertoires in COVID-19. Those enrolled in Seattle joined during active infection and were followed longitudinally afterward. Produced via immunoSEQ multiplex PCR; TCRdb's table is partial and in-frame only. There are approximately 69,000 clones in the sample; about 84% occur only once, and 13% lies in the top ten. The V gene's germline CDR1 is SGHAT and CDR2 FQNNGV. The CDR3 totals 15 residues. V lost 1 base, J lost 6 bases, and 2 bases stayed unmatched. This sequence was found in a man aged 50 or older with COVID-19, enrolled during active disease. Sequencing input: peripheral blood. This chain links TRBV11-2 with TRBJ1-4, with 10 bases lining up with TRBD1. DNA of the CDR3: TGTGCCAGCAGCTTAGGGGGGACAGGGGATGAAAAACTGTTTTTT. Amino acid sequence: CASSLGGTGDEKLFF.